This T cell receptor (beta chain) was sequenced during a study of T cells after yellow fever vaccination. Study-wide background: Any fraction with a low cell number was prepared using SMART-Seq v4 Ultra Low Input. Notes on the study in general: Post-booster reappearance was seen for most primary-vaccination clones (just under 97% CD4, around 90% CD8).

TCRdb itself ran the 5' RACE reads through MiXCR, one entry per CDR3 protein. The sample holds roughly 49,000 distinct CDR3 sequences; roughly 7.4% are singletons and the top ten take 28%. Germline CDR1 reads SGHRS; CDR2 reads YFSETQ. CDR3 size: 16 residues. To note about this clonotype: Antigen specificity is unknown. This may be a read error: a much more frequent sequence differs by one nucleotide.

This TCR was sampled from a man aged 18 to 29 who received the YFV17D yellow fever vaccine. The J gene is TRBJ2-7, the V gene TRBV5-1, with D possibly being TRBD1 (6 bases). The sequencing used CD8+ T cells sorted from PBMCs, collected approximately 16 days after the first yellow fever vaccination. The CDR3 bases are TGCGCCAGCAGCTTTCTCCTGGAGACAGGACCCTACGAGCTGTACTTC. Its translation is CASSFLLETGPYELYF.